The 23 T cell receptor beta chains reported below all come from one sample, sequenced in a study of T cell responses to AZD1222 COVID-19 vaccine. Produced via immunoSEQ multiplex PCR; TCRdb's table is partial and in-frame only. The repertoire has 130,000 to 150,000 clones, around 88% of them found once; the top ten carry around 15%. The sequencing here drew on peripheral blood, taken on day 0 of AZD1222 vaccination. These TCRs come from an adult in good health.

There are a few counts of this clone. The chain carries TRBV4-1 and TRBJ1-2; no definite D call. Germline V lookup: CDR1 MGHRA, CDR2 YSYEKL. V was clipped by 1 base and J by 8 bases, with 11 bases between them. The CDR3 loop spans 13 amino acids. For the CDR3, the DNA is TGCGCCAGCAGCCAAGTATCATCGGGGGGCTACACCTTC. Translating gives CASSQVSSGGYTF.

This clone was counted once. This chain uses TRBV7-6 with TRBJ1-1, with unresolved D. The CDR3 consists of 15 residues. V lost 1 base and J lost 6, with 15 bases in between. Germline assignment: CDR1 SGHVS and CDR2 FNYEAQ. The chain's CDR3 is CASSLVVGGDSEAFF. CDR3 nucleotide sequence: TGTGCCAGCAGCTTAGTGGTGGGAGGTGACTCTGAAGCTTTCTTT.

The V call is TRBV5-4, the J call TRBJ1-1; 8 nucleotides agree with TRBD1. Germline CDR1 is SGHNT and CDR2 is YYREEE (reference sequence). The CDR3 has 18 residues. V shed 2 bases, J shed 0 bases, and the junction held 12 bases outside the gene matches. The CDR3 region is CASSFLIGTGGMNTEAFF. In nucleotides, the CDR3 is TGTGCCAGCAGCTTCCTTATTGGAACAGGGGGAATGAACACTGAAGCTTTCTTT.

The chain is built from TRBV19 and TRBJ2-1; tentatively, D is TRBD1 (6 bases). Germline CDR1 reads LNHDA; CDR2 reads SQIVND (reference sequence). V was pared by 8 bases and J by 0 bases, with 11 bases between. The CDR3 runs 14 residues. This chain's CDR3 is CASSTGRSYNEQFF. The DNA for the CDR3 is TGTGCCAGTTCTACAGGGCGCTCCTACAATGAGCAGTTCTTC. Supplemented by reference TRBV19 and TRBJ2-1, the full variable domain reads DGGITQSPKYLFRKEGQNVTLSCEQNLNHDAMYWYRQDPGQGLRLIYYSQIVNDFQKGDIAEGYSVSREKKESFPLTVTSAQKNPTAFYLCASSTGRSYNEQFFGPGTRLTVL.

In this sample, this clone turned up once. DNA of the CDR3: TGTGCCAGCACCCCGGGGGGTCGAGAGACCCAGTACTTC. Amino acids: CASTPGGRETQYF. The gene calls are TRBV27 and TRBJ2-5, with 7 bases fitting TRBD2. Germline values: CDR1 MNHEY, CDR2 SMNVEV (reference sequence). This CDR3 comprises 13 residues. The V segment lost 7 bases and the J segment 4 bases; nucleotides outside the gene matches: 6.

The chain is built from TRBV27 and TRBJ2-2; perhaps D is TRBD1 or TRBD2 (5 bases each). Trimming pared 6 bases from V and 6 bases from J, leaving 14 bases between. Germline values: CDR1 MNHEY, CDR2 SMNVEV (reference sequence). This CDR3 spans 14 amino acids. The CDR3 DNA is TGTGCCAGCAGGCGGGCAGGGAGTTCCGGGGAGCTGTTTTTT. It translates to CASRRAGSSGELFF.

The rearrangement joins TRBV3-1 (or the pseudogene TRBV3-2) to TRBJ1-1, with 7 bases fitting TRBD1. Germline lookup yields CDR1 LGHDT and CDR2 YNNKEL (reference sequence). V gave up 6 bases and J gave up 1 base; unmatched junction bases: 14. The CDR3 contains 17 residues. CDR3: CASSPNLGQQSNTEAFF. CDR3 coding DNA: TGTGCCAGCAGTCCAAACCTGGGACAGCAGTCGAACACTGAAGCTTTCTTT.

The chain uses TRBV18 and TRBJ1-6; no definite D call. Germline assignment: CDR1 KGHSH and CDR2 LQKENI. This CDR3 comprises 13 residues. With 3 bases removed from V and 10 bases from J, the gap between germline ends came to 10 bases. CDR3 sequence: CASSPVGVSPLHF. The DNA for the CDR3 is TGTGCCAGCTCACCCGTGGGCGTATCACCCCTCCACTTT.

In this sample, this clone turned up a few times. The rearrangement joins TRBV7-2 to TRBJ2-3; no clear D. The ends were cut back, 3 bases at V and 5 bases at J, with 12 bases in the middle. The germline V gene encodes CDR1 SGHTA and CDR2 FQGNSA. The CDR3 covers 14 residues. The DNA for the CDR3 is TGTGCCAGCAGCTTGAGCGCGCGTCAAGATACGCAGTATTTT. The encoded protein is CASSLSARQDTQYF.

This clone showed up just once. The chain recombines TRBV2 with TRBJ2-7; D gene uncertain. CDR3 length equals 13 residues. Germline assignment: CDR1 SNHLY and CDR2 FYNNEI. The V end lost 1 base, the J end lost 6 bases, and 10 bases lay between the germline ends. This CDR3 reads CASSEERSLEQYF. CDR3 coding DNA: TGTGCCAGCAGTGAAGAAAGGAGTCTCGAGCAGTACTTC. Based on the CDR3 plus reference TRBV2 and TRBJ2-7, the full variable domain is EPEVTQTPSHQVTQMGQEVILRCVPISNHLYFYWYRQILGQKVEFLVSFYNNEISEKSEIFDDQFSVERPDGSNFTLKIRSTKLEDSAMYFCASSEERSLEQYFGPGTRLTVT.

The chain combines TRBV3-1 (or the pseudogene TRBV3-2) with TRBJ2-3; TRBD1 matches 9 bases. The CDR3 runs 13 residues. Germline values: CDR1 LGHDT, CDR2 YNNKEL (reference sequence). V lost 4 bases, J lost 5 bases, and 1 base stayed unmatched. The CDR3 sequence: CASSRQGGDTQYF. CDR3 bases: TGTGCCAGCAGCCGACAGGGGGGAGATACGCAGTATTTT.

This chain links TRBV19 with TRBJ1-5; D gene uncertain. The CDR3 sequence is 13 residues long. Per the germline V gene, CDR1 is LNHDA and CDR2 is SQIVND (reference sequence). V dropped 0 bases and J dropped 1 base, with 1 base sitting between them. CDR3 DNA sequence: TGTGCCAGTAGTATAGAAAGCAATCAGCCCCAGCATTTT. Protein: CASSIESNQPQHF. Drawing the rest from reference TRBV19 and TRBJ1-5, the complete variable domain is DGGITQSPKYLFRKEGQNVTLSCEQNLNHDAMYWYRQDPGQGLRLIYYSQIVNDFQKGDIAEGYSVSREKKESFPLTVTSAQKNPTAFYLCASSIESNQPQHFGDGTRLSIL.

The rearrangement links TRBV5-8 to TRBJ2-1, with a weak D call TRBD1 (6 bases). Germline V gene sequence: CDR1 SGHTS, CDR2 YDEGEE. CDR3 length equals 16 residues. Trimming stripped 0 bases from V and 1 base from J, with 11 bases between. CDR3 sequence (DNA): TGTGCCAGCAGCTTGGGTGCAGGGGTTTCCTACAATGAGCAGTTCTTC. The encoded protein is CASSLGAGVSYNEQFF.

This clone came up a few times. The chain joins TRBV2 to TRBJ1-5, with D uncertain. V lost 1 base and J 5 bases, leaving 6 bases between the germline ends. The CDR3 length is 13 residues. The germline V gene has CDR1 SNHLY and CDR2 FYNNEI. CDR3 amino acids: CASSEEGDQPQHF. The DNA of the CDR3 is TGTGCCAGCAGTGAAGAAGGAGATCAGCCCCAGCATTTT.

The rearrangement uses TRBV6-5 and TRBJ2-2, with 7 bases that match TRBD1. The CDR3 has 15 residues. CDR1 MNHEY and CDR2 SVGAGI come from the germline V gene. Trimming removed 10 bases from V and 4 bases from J; junction bases left unmatched: 12. This CDR3 is CATLLGQRFTGELFF. For the CDR3, the DNA is TGTGCCACTCTACTGGGACAGCGATTCACCGGGGAGCTGTTTTTT.

This clone was seen a single time. This chain links TRBV5-1 with TRBJ2-5; tentatively, D is TRBD1 or TRBD2 (6 bases each). Trimming took 4 bases from V and 4 from J, leaving 17 bases between them. The CDR3 consists of 15 residues. The V gene's germline CDR1 is SGHRS and CDR2 YFSETQ. In DNA, the CDR3 is TGCGCCAGCAGCCTGGTTGGGGGGCAGGTAGAGACCCAGTACTTC. Its protein product is CASSLVGGQVETQYF.

The gene calls are TRBV28 and TRBJ2-1; D not certain. V was pared by 3 bases and J by 6 bases, with 3 bases between. From germline, CDR1 is MDHEN and CDR2 SYDVKM. The CDR3 runs 11 residues. The CDR3 nucleotides read TGTGCCAGCAGTTTTTTCAATGAGCAGTTCTTC. It yields the protein CASSFFNEQFF.

This chain links TRBV7-2 with TRBJ2-1; the match to TRBD2 covers 12 bases. The V and J ends lost 2 bases and 7 bases, in that order; junction bases with no gene match: 6. The CDR3 extends over 16 amino acids. Germline V CDR1 and CDR2: SGHTA, FQGNSA. CDR3 sequence (DNA): TGTGCCAGCAGCTTATCTAGCGGGGGGGCGAATAATGAGCAGTTCTTC. Its protein product is CASSLSSGGANNEQFF.

The CDR3 is CASSVPGTGYGGYTF. For the CDR3, the DNA is TGTGCCAGTAGTGTCCCCGGGACAGGTTACGGTGGCTACACCTTC. This chain uses TRBV19 with TRBJ1-2, with 8 bases aligning to TRBD1. CDR1 is LNHDA and CDR2 is SQIVND in the germline V gene (reference sequence). There are 15 residues in the CDR3. Unmatched junction bases numbered 12, after V lost 5 bases and J lost 7 bases. Using reference TRBV19 and TRBJ1-2 for the parts outside the CDR3, the full variable domain is DGGITQSPKYLFRKEGQNVTLSCEQNLNHDAMYWYRQDPGQGLRLIYYSQIVNDFQKGDIAEGYSVSREKKESFPLTVTSAQKNPTAFYLCASSVPGTGYGGYTFGSGTRLTVV.

The J gene is TRBJ2-4, the V gene TRBV3-1 (or the pseudogene TRBV3-2); unclear D gene. This CDR3 has 15 residues. V was clipped by 4 bases and J by 0 bases, with 10 bases between them. Germline V gives CDR1 LGHDT, CDR2 YNNKEL (reference sequence). The CDR3 region is CASSPQTLAKNIQYF. In DNA, the CDR3 is TGTGCCAGCAGCCCTCAGACGCTAGCCAAAAACATTCAGTACTTC.

This clone was counted only a few times. The V and J genes are TRBV16 and TRBJ1-2; TRBD1 aligns across 7 bases. The CDR3 totals 13 residues. The germline V gene has CDR1 KGHSY and CDR2 FQNENV. The trim removed 6 bases at V and 3 bases at J, leaving 4 bases unmatched. The CDR3 DNA is TGTGCCAGCAGACACGACAGGGACTATGGCTACACCTTC. Residues: CASRHDRDYGYTF.

This clone was observed a single time. The chain has TRBV7-2 and TRBJ1-5; TRBD1 aligns across 12 bases. The CDR3 spans 15 residues. Looked up from germline, CDR1 is SGHTA and CDR2 is FQGNSA. V lost 5 bases, J lost 11 bases, and 10 bases stayed unmatched. The CDR3: CASSPGQGASIAQHF. For the CDR3, the DNA is TGTGCCAGCAGCCCGGGACAGGGGGCGAGTATAGCCCAGCATTTT. Variable domain in full (rest from reference TRBV7-2 and TRBJ1-5): GAGVSQSPSNKVTEKGKDVELRCDPISGHTALYWYRQSLGQGLEFLIYFQGNSAPDKSGLPSDRFSAERTGGSVSTLTIQRTQQEDSAVYLCASSPGQGASIAQHFGDGTRLSIL.

Notes on this clone: The sample has other DNA sequences that encode this CDR3 too. The chain combines TRBV18 with TRBJ1-2, with TRBD1 matching over 8 bases. There are 13 residues in the CDR3. The germline CDR1 and CDR2 sequences are KGHSH and LQKENI. Trimming took 3 bases from V and 3 from J; bases not matched to a gene: 0. This CDR3 reads CASSPDRDYGYTF. CDR3 in DNA: TGTGCCAGCTCACCGGACAGGGACTATGGCTACACCTTC.